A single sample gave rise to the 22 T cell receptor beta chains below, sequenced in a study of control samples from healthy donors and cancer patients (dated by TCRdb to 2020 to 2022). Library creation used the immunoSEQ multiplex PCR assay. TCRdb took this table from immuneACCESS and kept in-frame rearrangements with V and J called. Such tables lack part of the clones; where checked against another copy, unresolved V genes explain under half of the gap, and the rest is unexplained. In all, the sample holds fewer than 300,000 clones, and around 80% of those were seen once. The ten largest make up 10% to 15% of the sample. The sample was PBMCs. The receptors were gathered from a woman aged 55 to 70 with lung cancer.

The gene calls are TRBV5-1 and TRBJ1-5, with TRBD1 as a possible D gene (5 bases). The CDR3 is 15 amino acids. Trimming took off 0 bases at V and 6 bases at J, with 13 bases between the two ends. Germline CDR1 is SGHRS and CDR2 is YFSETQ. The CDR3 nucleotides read TGCGCCAGCAGCTTGGGGGTCGCAGGGTTTCAGCCCCAGCATTTT. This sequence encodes CASSLGVAGFQPQHF. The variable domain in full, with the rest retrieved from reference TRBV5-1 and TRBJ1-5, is KAGVTQTPRYLIKTRGQQVTLSCSPISGHRSVSWYQQTPGQGLQFLFEYFSETQRNKGNFPGRFSGRQFSNSRSEMNVSTLELGDSALYLCASSLGVAGFQPQHFGDGTRLSIL.

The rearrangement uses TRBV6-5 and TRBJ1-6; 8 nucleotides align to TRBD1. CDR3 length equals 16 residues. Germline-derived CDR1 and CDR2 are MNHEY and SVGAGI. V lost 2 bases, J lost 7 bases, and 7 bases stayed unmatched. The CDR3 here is CASSYRPTGANSPLHF. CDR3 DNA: TGTGCCAGCAGTTACCGCCCGACAGGGGCCAATTCACCCCTCCACTTT.

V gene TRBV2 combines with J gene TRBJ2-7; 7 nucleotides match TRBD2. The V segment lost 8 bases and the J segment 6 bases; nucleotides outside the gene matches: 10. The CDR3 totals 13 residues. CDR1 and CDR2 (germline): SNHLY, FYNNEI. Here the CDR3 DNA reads TGTGCCAGCGCGGGGGAGAGGTTGGGCGAGCAGTACTTC. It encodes CASAGERLGEQYF. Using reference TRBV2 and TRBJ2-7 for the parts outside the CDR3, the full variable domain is EPEVTQTPSHQVTQMGQEVILRCVPISNHLYFYWYRQILGQKVEFLVSFYNNEISEKSEIFDDQFSVERPDGSNFTLKIRSTKLEDSAMYFCASAGERLGEQYFGPGTRLTVT.

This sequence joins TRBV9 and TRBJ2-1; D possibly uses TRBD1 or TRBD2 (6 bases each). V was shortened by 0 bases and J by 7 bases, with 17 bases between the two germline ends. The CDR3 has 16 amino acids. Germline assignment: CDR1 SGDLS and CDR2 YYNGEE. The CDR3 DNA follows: TGTGCCAGCAGCGTAGGGGGGGCTACCCGTGGGAATGAGCAGTTCTTC. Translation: CASSVGGATRGNEQFF.

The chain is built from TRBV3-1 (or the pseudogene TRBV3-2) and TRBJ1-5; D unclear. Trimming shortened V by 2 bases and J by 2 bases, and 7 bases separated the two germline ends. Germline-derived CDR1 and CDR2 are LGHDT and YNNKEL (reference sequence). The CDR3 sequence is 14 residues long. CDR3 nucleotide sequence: TGTGCCAGCAGCCAACGGAACGGCAATCAGCCCCAGCATTTT. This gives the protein CASSQRNGNQPQHF.

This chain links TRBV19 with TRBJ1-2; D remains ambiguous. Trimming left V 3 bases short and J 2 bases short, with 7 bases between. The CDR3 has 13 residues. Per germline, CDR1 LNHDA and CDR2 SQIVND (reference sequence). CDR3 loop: CASSMEANYGYTF. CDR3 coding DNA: TGTGCCAGTAGTATGGAGGCAAACTATGGCTACACCTTC.

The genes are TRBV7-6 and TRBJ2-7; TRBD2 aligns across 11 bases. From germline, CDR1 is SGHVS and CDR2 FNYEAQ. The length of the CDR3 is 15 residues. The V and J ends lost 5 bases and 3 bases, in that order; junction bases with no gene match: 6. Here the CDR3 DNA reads TGTGCCAGCAGCCCTACTAGCGGGAGACTCTACGAGCAGTACTTC. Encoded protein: CASSPTSGRLYEQYF.

CDR3 sequence: CAWNPGQGHNEQFF. The CDR3 DNA reads TGTGCCTGGAATCCCGGACAGGGCCACAATGAGCAGTTCTTC. The chain carries TRBV30 and TRBJ2-1; 8 bases agree with TRBD1. This CDR3 spans 14 amino acids. Trimming cost V 4 bases and J 5 bases; bases outside gene matches: 7. Germline CDR1 and CDR2: GTSNPN and SVGIG (reference sequence).

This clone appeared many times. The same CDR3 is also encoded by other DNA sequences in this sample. For the CDR3, the DNA is TGTGCCAGCAGTGAAGGAACTAGCGGGTCCTACGAGCAGTACTTC. This sequence encodes CASSEGTSGSYEQYF. V and J are TRBV6-1 and TRBJ2-7, with TRBD2 identical over 9 bases. V lost 1 base, J lost 1 base, and 2 bases stayed unmatched. Germline loops: CDR1 MNHNS, CDR2 SASEGT. The CDR3 totals 15 residues.

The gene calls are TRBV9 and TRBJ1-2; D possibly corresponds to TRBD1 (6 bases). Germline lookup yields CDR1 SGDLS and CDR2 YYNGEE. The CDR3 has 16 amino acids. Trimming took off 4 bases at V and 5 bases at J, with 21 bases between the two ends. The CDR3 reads CASSPTVRGFEYGYTF. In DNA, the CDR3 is TGTGCCAGCAGCCCGACGGTCAGGGGATTTGAGTATGGCTACACCTTC. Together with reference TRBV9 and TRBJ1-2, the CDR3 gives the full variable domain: DSGVTQTPKHLITATGQRVTLRCSPRSGDLSVYWYQQSLDQGLQFLIQYYNGEERAKGNILERFSAQQFPDLHSELNLSSLELGDSALYFCASSPTVRGFEYGYTFGSGTRLTVV.

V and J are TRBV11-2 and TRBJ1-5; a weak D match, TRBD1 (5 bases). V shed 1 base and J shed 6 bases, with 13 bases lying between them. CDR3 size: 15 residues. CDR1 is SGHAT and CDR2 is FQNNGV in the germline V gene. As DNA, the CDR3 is TGTGCCAGCAGCTTAGGGGGGGGACTGAGTCAGCCCCAGCATTTT. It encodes CASSLGGGLSQPQHF.

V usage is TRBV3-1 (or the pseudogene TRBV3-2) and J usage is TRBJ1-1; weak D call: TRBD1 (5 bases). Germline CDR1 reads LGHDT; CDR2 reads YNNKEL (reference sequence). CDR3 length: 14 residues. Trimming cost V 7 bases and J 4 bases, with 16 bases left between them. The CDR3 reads CASTYSLRGTEAFF. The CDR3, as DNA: TGTGCCAGCACCTACTCCCTGAGGGGCACTGAAGCTTTCTTT.

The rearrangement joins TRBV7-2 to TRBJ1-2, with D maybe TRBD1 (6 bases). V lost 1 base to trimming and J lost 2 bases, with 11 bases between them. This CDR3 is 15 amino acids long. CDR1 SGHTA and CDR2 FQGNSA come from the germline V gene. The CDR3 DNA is TGTGCCAGCAGCTTAGTGGGGGGGCCCAACTATGGCTACACCTTC. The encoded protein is CASSLVGGPNYGYTF.

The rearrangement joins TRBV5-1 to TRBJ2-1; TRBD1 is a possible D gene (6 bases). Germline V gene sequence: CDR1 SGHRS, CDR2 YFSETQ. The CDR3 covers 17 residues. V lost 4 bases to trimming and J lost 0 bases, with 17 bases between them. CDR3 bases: TGCGCCAGCAGCCTGGGTTCACAGGGTCGCTCCTACAATGAGCAGTTCTTC. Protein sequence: CASSLGSQGRSYNEQFF.

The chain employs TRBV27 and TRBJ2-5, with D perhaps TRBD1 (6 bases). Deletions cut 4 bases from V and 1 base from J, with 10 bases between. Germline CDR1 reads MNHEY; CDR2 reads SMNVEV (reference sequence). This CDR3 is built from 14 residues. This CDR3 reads CASSSWDIQETQYF. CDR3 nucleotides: TGTGCCAGCAGTTCGTGGGACATCCAAGAGACCCAGTACTTC.

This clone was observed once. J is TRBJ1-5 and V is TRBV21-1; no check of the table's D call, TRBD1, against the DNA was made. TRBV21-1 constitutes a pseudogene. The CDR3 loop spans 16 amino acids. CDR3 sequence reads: CASSNAQGEANQPQHF. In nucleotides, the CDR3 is TGTGCCAGCAGCAACGCTCAGGGGGAGGCCAATCAGCCCCAGCATTTT.

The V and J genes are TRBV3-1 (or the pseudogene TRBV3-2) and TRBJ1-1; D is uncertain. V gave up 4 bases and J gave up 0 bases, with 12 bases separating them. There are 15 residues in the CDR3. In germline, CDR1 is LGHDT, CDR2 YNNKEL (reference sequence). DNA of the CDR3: TGTGCCAGCAGCCGGGAACTAGTACTGAACACTGAAGCTTTCTTT. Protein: CASSRELVLNTEAFF.

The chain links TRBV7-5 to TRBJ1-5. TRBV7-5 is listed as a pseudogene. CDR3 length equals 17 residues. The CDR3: CVRRPSYQGTPYQPQHF. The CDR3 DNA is TGTGTCAGAAGGCCTAGTTATCAAGGGACGCCTTATCAGCCCCAGCATTTT.

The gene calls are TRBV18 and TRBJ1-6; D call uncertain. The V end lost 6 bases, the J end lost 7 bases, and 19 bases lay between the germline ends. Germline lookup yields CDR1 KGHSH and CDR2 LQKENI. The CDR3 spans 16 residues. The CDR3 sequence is CASSPLPVGFNSPLHF. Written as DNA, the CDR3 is TGTGCCAGCTCGCCCCTTCCGGTGGGGTTCAATTCACCCCTCCACTTT.

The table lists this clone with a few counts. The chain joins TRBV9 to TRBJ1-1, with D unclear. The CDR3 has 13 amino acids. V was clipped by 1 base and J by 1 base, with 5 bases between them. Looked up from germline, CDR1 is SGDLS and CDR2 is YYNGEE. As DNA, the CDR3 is TGTGCCAGCAGCGTAATAACGAACACTGAAGCTTTCTTT. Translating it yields CASSVITNTEAFF.

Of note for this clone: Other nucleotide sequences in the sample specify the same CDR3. CDR3 coding DNA: TGCAGTGCTAGCAACTTAGAGACCCAGTACTTC. It translates to CSASNLETQYF. The gene calls are TRBV20-1 and TRBJ2-5, with unresolved D. The CDR3 has 11 residues. Trimming pared 3 bases from V and 4 bases from J, leaving 6 bases between. Germline CDR1 and CDR2: DFQATT and SNEGSKA (reference sequence).

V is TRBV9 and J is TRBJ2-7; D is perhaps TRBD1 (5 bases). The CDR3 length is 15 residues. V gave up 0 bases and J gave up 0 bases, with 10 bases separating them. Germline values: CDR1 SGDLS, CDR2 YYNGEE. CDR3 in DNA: TGTGCCAGCAGCGTAGATGGGGCTAACTCCTACGAGCAGTACTTC. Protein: CASSVDGANSYEQYF.